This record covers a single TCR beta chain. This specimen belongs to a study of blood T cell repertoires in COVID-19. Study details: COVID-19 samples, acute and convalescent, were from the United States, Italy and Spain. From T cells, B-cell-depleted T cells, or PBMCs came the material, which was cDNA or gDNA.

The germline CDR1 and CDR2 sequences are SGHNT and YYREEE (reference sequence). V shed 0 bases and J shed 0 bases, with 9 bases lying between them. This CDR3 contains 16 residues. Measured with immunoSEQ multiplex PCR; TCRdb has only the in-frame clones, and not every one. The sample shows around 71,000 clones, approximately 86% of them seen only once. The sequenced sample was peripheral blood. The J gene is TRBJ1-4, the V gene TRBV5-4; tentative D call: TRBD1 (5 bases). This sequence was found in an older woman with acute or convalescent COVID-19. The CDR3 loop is CASSLGVTATNEKLFF. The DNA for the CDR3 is TGTGCCAGCAGCTTGGGGGTGACAGCAACTAATGAAAAACTGTTTTTT.